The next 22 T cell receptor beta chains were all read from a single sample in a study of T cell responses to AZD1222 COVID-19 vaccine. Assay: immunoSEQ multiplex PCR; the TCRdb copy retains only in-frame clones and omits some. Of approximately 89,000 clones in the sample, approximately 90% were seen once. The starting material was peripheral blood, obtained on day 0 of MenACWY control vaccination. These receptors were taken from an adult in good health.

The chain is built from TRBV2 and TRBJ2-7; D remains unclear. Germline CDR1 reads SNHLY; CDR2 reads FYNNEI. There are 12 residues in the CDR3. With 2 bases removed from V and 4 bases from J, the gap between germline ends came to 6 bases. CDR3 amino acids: CASSEQLYEQYF. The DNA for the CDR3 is TGTGCCAGCAGTGAACAGTTATACGAGCAGTACTTC.

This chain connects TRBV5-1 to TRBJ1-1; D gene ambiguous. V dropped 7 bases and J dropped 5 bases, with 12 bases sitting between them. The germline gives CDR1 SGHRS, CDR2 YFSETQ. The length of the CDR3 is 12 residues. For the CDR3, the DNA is TGCGCCAGCTCTATTGGGGAAACTGAAGCTTTCTTT. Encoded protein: CASSIGETEAFF.

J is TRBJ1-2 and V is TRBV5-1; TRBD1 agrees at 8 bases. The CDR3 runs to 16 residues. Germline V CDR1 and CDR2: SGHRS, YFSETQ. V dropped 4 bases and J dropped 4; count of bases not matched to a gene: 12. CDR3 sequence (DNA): TGCGCCAGCAGCCCTGGACAGGGAGGGCTGGTCTATGGCTACACCTTC. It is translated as CASSPGQGGLVYGYTF.

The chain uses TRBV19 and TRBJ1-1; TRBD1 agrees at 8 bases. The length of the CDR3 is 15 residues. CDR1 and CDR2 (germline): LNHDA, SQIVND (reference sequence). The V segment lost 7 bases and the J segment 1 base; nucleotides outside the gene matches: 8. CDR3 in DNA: TGTGCCAGTATTACTTCCGGGACAGGGAACACTGAAGCTTTCTTT. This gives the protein CASITSGTGNTEAFF.

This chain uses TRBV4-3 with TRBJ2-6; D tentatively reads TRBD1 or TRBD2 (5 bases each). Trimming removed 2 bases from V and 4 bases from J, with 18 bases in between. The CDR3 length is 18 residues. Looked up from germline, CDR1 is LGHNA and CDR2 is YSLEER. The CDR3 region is CASSQTTGRGLGANVLTF. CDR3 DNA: TGCGCCAGCAGCCAAACCACGGGACGGGGCTTGGGGGCCAACGTCCTGACTTTC.

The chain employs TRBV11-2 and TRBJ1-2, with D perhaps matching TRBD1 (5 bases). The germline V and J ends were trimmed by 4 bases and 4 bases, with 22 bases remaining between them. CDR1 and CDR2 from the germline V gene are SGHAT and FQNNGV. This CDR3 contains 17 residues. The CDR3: CASSSASRGGHIYGYTF. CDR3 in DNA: TGTGCCAGCAGCTCCGCTTCGCGGGGGGGTCATATCTATGGCTACACCTTC.

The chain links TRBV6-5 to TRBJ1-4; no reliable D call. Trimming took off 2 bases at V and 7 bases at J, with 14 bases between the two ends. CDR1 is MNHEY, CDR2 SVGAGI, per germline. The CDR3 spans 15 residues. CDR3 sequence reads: CASSYQAISLEKLFF. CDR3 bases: TGTGCCAGCAGTTACCAGGCTATTTCTCTTGAAAAACTGTTTTTT.

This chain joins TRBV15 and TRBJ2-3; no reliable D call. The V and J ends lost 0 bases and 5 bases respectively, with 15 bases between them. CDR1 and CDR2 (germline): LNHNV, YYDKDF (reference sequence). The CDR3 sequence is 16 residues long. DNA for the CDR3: TGTGCCACCAGCAGAGAAAGGGCCCCCCTCGGAGATACGCAGTATTTT. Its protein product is CATSRERAPLGDTQYF.

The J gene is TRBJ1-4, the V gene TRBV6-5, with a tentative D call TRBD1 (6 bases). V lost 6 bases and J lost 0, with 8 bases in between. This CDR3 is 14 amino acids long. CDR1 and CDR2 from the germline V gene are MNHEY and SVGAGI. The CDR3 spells CASSTGTTNEKLFF. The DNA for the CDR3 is TGTGCCAGCAGCACAGGGACAACTAATGAAAAACTGTTTTTT.

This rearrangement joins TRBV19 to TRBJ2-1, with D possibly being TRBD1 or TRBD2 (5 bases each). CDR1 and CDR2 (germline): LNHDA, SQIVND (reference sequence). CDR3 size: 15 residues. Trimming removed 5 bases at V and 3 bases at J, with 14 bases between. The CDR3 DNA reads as TGTGCCAGTAGTGAGGGACGCCGATACTACAATGAGCAGTTCTTC. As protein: CASSEGRRYYNEQFF.

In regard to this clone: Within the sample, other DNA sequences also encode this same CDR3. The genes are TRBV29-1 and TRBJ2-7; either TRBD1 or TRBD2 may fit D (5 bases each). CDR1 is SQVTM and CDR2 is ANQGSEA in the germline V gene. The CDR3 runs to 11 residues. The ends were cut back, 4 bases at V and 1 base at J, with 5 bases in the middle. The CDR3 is CSVGGSYEQYF. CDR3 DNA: TGCAGCGTTGGGGGGTCCTACGAGCAGTACTTC.

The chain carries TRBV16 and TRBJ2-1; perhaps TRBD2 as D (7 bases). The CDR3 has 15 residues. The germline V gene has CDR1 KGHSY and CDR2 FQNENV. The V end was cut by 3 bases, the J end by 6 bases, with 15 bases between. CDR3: CASSQGAGDGNEQFF. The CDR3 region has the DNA TGTGCCAGCAGCCAGGGGGCGGGAGATGGCAATGAGCAGTTCTTC.

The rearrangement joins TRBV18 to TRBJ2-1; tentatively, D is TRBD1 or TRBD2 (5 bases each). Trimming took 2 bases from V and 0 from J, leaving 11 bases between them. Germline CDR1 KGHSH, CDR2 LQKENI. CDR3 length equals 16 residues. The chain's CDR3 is CASSPGQGVSYNEQFF. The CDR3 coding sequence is TGTGCCAGCTCACCAGGCCAGGGAGTCTCCTACAATGAGCAGTTCTTC.

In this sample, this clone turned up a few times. The CDR3 DNA follows: TGTGCCAGCAGCCCTATACTATCGACGCTAGCGAGCCGCAATGAGCAGTTCTTC. As protein: CASSPILSTLASRNEQFF. The J gene is TRBJ2-1, the V gene TRBV7-9; tentative D call: TRBD2 (6 bases). The CDR3 consists of 18 residues. Trimming took 5 bases from V and 6 from J, leaving 26 bases between them. Germline V gene sequence: CDR1 SEHNR, CDR2 FQNEAQ (reference sequence).

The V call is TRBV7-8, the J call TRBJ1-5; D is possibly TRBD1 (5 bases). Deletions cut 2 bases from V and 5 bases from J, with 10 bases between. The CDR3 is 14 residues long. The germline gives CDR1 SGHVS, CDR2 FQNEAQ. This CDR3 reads CASSLNIGDQPQHF. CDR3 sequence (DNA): TGTGCCAGCAGCTTAAATATAGGGGATCAGCCCCAGCATTTT. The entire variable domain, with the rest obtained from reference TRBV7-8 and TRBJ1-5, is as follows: GAGVSQSPRYKVAKRGQDVALRCDPISGHVSLFWYQQALGQGPEFLTYFQNEAQLDKSGLPSDRFFAERPEGSVSTLKIQRTQQEDSAVYLCASSLNIGDQPQHFGDGTRLSIL.

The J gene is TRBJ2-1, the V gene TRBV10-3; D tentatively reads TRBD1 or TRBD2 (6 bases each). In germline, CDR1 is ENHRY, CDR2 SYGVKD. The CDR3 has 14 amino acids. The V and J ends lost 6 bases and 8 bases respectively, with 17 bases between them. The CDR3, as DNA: TGTGCCATCAGGGGGGGCGAAAAGATCGATGAGCAGTTCTTC. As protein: CAIRGGEKIDEQFF.

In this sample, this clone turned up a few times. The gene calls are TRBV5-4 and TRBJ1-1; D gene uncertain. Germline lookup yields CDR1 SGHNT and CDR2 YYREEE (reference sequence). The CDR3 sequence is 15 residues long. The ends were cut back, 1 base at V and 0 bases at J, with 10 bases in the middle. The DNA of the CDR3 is TGTGCCAGCAGCTTGTACCCTTTAATGAACACTGAAGCTTTCTTT. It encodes CASSLYPLMNTEAFF.

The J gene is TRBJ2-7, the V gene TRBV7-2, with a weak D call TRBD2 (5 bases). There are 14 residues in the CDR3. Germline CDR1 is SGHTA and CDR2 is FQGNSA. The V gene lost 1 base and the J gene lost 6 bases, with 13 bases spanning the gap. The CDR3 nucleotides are TGTGCCAGCAGCTTAGTAGAGGGCACGGGCGAGCAGTACTTC. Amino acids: CASSLVEGTGEQYF.

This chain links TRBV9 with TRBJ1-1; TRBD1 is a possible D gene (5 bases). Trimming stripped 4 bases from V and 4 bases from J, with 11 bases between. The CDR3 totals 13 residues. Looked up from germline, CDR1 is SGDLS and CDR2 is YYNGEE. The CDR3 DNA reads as TGTGCCAGCAGCCTGGGGGATAGCACTGAAGCTTTCTTT. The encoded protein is CASSLGDSTEAFF.

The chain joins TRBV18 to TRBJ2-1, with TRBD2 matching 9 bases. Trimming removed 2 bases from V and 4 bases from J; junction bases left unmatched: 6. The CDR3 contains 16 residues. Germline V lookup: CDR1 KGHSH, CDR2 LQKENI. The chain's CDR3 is CASSPTLAGKYNEQFF. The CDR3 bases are TGTGCCAGCTCACCAACCCTAGCGGGAAAATACAATGAGCAGTTCTTC. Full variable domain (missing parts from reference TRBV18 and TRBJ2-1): NAGVMQNPRHLVRRRGQEARLRCSPMKGHSHVYWYRQLPEEGLKFMVYLQKENIIDESGMPKERFSAEFPKEGPSILRIQQVVRGDSAAYFCASSPTLAGKYNEQFFGPGTRLTVL.

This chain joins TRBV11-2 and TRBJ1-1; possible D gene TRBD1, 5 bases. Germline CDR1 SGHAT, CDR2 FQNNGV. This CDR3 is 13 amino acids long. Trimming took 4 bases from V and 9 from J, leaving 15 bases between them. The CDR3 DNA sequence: TGTGCCAGCAGCTCCGGGACCGATAAACAAGCTTTCTTT. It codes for CASSSGTDKQAFF. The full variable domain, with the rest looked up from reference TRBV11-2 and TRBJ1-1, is EAGVAQSPRYKIIEKRQSVAFWCNPISGHATLYWYQQILGQGPKLLIQFQNNGVVDDSQLPKDRFSAERLKGVDSTLKIQPAKLEDSAVYLCASSSGTDKQAFFGQGTRLTVV.

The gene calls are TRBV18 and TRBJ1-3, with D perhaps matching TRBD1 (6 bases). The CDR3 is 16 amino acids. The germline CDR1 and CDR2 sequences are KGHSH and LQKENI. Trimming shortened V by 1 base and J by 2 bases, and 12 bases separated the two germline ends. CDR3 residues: CASSPQQGGTGNTIYF. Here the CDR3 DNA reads TGTGCCAGCTCACCACAACAGGGAGGAACTGGAAACACCATATATTTT. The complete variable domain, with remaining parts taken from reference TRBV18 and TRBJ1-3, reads NAGVMQNPRHLVRRRGQEARLRCSPMKGHSHVYWYRQLPEEGLKFMVYLQKENIIDESGMPKERFSAEFPKEGPSILRIQQVVRGDSAAYFCASSPQQGGTGNTIYFGEGSWLTVV.